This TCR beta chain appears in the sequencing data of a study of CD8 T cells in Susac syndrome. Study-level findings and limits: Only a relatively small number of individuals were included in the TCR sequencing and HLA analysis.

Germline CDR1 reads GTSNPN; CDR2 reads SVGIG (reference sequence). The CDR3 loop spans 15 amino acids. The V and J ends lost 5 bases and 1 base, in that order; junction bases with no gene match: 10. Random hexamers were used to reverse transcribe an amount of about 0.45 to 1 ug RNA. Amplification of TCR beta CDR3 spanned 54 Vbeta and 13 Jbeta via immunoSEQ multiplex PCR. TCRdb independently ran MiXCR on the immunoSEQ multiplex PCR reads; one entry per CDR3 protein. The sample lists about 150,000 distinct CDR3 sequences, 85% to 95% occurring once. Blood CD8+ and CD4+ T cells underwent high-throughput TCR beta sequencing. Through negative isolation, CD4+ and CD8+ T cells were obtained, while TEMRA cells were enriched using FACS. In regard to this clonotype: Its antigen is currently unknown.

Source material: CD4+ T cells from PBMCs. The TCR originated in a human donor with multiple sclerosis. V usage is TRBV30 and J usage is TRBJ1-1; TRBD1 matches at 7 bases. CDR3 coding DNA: TGTGCCTGGGGCGGGACAGCTTTATCGAACACTGAAGCTTTCTTT. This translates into CAWGGTALSNTEAFF.